This entry concerns a single T cell receptor beta chain. Its specificity is unknown. V lost 1 base, J lost 0 bases, and 5 bases stayed unmatched. Looked up from germline, CDR1 is SGHVS and CDR2 is FNYEAQ. This CDR3 has 17 residues. The data are from a study of cytomegalovirus exposure and HLA in healthy donors. General study points: Later examination showed HLA-associated TCR beta chains had greater clonal expansion than equally common others. For most TCR beta V segments, an earlier analysis put the productive rate at about 87% or about 30% of the time.

The PCR employed 60 Vbeta primers together with 13 Jbeta primers. This table comes from immunoSEQ multiplex PCR, and its TCRdb copy is limited to in-frame clones, with some not included. Among under 200,000 clones listed, around 85% were seen once. Although they were nominally healthy when sampled, donors likely had unrecorded immune exposures. This clonotype was obtained from a woman aged 25 to 39 in good health and CMV-seronegative. The sequenced material came from PBMCs. J is TRBJ2-2 and V is TRBV7-6, with TRBD1 identical over 7 bases. CDR3 bases: TGTGCCAGCAGCTTAGGCCCCCAGGGGGCGAACACCGGGGAGCTGTTTTTT. Translating it yields CASSLGPQGANTGELFF.